This TCR beta chain comes out of a study of cytomegalovirus exposure and HLA in healthy donors. A note on this clone: Its antigen is undetermined.

The germline gives CDR1 SNHLY, CDR2 FYNNEI. The CDR3 has 14 amino acids. V dropped 7 bases and J dropped 3 bases, with 15 bases sitting between them. General study results and limits: The classifier reportedly diagnosed cytomegalovirus status with high sensitivity and specificity. The study flagged approximately 180 TCR beta chains as cytomegalovirus-associated. Despite most TCR sequences being rare, some public TCRs occurred in many donors.

Measured with immunoSEQ multiplex PCR; TCRdb has only the in-frame clones, and not every one. This table holds about 65,000 clones, approximately 93% found once. The origin of this receptor is a man younger than 30 in good health and CMV-seropositive. Material for sequencing was PBMCs. The rearrangement uses TRBV2 and TRBJ1-1; tentatively, D is TRBD1 (6 bases). The CDR3 sequence: CASTEQGGDTEAFF. The CDR3 bases are TGTGCCAGCACGGAACAGGGAGGGGACACTGAAGCTTTCTTT.